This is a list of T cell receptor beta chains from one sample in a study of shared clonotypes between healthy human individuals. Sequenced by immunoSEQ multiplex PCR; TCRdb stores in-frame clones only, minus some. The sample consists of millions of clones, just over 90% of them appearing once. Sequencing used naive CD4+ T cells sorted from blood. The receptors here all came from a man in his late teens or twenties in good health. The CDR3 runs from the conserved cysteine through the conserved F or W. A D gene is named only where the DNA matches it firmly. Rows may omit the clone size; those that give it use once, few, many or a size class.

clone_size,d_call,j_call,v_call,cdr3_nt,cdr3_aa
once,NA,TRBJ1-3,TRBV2,TGTGCCAGCAGCCCAGAGAGCTCTGGAAACACCATATATTTT,CASSPESSGNTIYF
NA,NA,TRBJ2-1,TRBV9,TGTGCCAGCAGCGTAGGGACAGCGATGTACAATGAGCAGTTCTTC,CASSVGTAMYNEQFF
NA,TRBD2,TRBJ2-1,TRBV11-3,TGTGCCAGCAGCTCGGGACTAGCCTCGTACAATGAGCAGTTCTTC,CASSSGLASYNEQFF
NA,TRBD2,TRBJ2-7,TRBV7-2,TGTGCCAGCAGCTTGGGGGGCGGAGGGAGCGGGAGGATCTACGAGCAGTACTTC,CASSLGGGGSGRIYEQYF
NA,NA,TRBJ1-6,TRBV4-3,TGCGCCAGCAGCCAAGATCTAGGGAAAGATTCACCCCTCCACTTT,CASSQDLGKDSPLHF
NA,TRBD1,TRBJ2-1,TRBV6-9,TGTGCCAGCGGACAGGGGGCTACCTACAATGAGCAGTTCTTC,CASGQGATYNEQFF
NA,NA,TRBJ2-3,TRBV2,TGTGCCAGCTCAAGGACAGATACGCAGTATTTT,CASSRTDTQYF
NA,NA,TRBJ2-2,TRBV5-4,TGTGCCAGGGCAAGAGAGGTAGCGGACGCCCCCGGGGAGCTGTTTTTT,CARAREVADAPGELFF
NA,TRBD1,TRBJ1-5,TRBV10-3,TGTGCCATCAGTGAGTCCGGGACAGGGGCATATCAGCCCCAGCATTTT,CAISESGTGAYQPQHF
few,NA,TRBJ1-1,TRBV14,TGTGCCAGCAGTTACTTCAGGGTTGAAAACACTGAAGCTTTCTTT,CASSYFRVENTEAFF
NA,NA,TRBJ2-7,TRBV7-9,TGTGCCAGCAGCTTAGATGGCCCCTACGAGCAGTACTTC,CASSLDGPYEQYF
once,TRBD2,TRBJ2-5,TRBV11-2,TGTGCCAGCAGCTTTACCTCAAGCGGGACGCAGGCGGAGACCCAGTACTTC,CASSFTSSGTQAETQYF
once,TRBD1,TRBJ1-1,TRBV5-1,TGCGCCAGCAGCCCAACCGGGACAGTTAACACTGAAGCTTTCTTT,CASSPTGTVNTEAFF
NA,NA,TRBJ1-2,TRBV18,TGTGCCAGCTCACCAGGGTTTGACTATGGCTACACCTTC,CASSPGFDYGYTF
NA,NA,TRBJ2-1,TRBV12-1,TGTGCCAGCAGCGCCGGGAAGCTAGACGACAATGAGCAGTTCTTC,CASSAGKLDDNEQFF
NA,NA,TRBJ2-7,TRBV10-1,TGCGCCAGCAGTGAAACAAGGGCGCAACCCTACGAGCAGTACTTC,CASSETRAQPYEQYF
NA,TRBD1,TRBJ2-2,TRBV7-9,TGTGCCAGCAGCATGCTACGGACAGGGAACACCGGGGAGCTGTTTTTT,CASSMLRTGNTGELFF
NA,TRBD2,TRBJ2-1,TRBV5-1,TGCGCCAGCAGCTTGGGACTAGCGGGAGTGAGCTCCTACAATGAGCAGTTCTTC,CASSLGLAGVSSYNEQFF
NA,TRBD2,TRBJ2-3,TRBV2,TGTGCCAGCAGTGTAGCGGGCTCTAGCACAGATACGCAGTATTTT,CASSVAGSSTDTQYF
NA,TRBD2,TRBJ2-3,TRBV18,TGTGCCAGCTCGCTGCTAGCGGGAGGGCCCTCGGGGAGCACAGATACGCAGTATTTT,CASSLLAGGPSGSTDTQYF
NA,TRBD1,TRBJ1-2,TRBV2,TGTGCCAGCAGAGCCGGGACAGGGTTTAACTATGGCTACACCTTC,CASRAGTGFNYGYTF
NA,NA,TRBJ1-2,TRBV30,TGTGCCTGGACTTTAGGGCCTATGGACTATGGCTACACCTTC,CAWTLGPMDYGYTF
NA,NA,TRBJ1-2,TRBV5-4,TGTGCCAGCAGCCCCCGGAATGGGCCCGCGGCGAGCTACACCTTC,CASSPRNGPAASYTF
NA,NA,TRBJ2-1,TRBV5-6,TGTGCCAGCAGCTTGGCGGTGGGGGATGAGCAGTTCTTC,CASSLAVGDEQFF
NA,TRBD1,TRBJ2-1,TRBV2,TGTGCCAGCAGTTTCGACAGGGTCGGGGACAATGAGCAGTTCTTC,CASSFDRVGDNEQFF
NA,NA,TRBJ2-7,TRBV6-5,TGTGCCAGCAGTTCCGCTAGGGGCTACGAGCAGTACTTC,CASSSARGYEQYF
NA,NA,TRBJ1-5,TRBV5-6,TGTGCCAGCAGTTTCAAGGGAAACAATCAGCCCCAGCATTTT,CASSFKGNNQPQHF